This TCR beta chain was recorded in a study of sequential checkpoint blockade in melanoma. Study-level background: Patients were randomized 1:1 to nivolumab-then-ipilimumab or ipilimumab-then-nivolumab first-line. Both treatment sequences were followed by maintenance nivolumab.

Germline V gives CDR1 SGHRS, CDR2 YFSETQ. The CDR3 sequence is 14 residues long. V shed 7 bases and J shed 3 bases, with 15 bases lying between them. Indicated treatment: randomized to nivolumab then ipilimumab (arm A) or the reverse (arm B). From thawed PBMCs, live CD3+CD8+ cells negative for CD19 and CD56 were sorted. Measured with immunoSEQ multiplex PCR; TCRdb has only the in-frame clones, and not every one. Here the sample spans roughly 11,000 clones, about three quarters being singletons. V is TRBV5-1 and J is TRBJ2-3, with D possibly matching TRBD1 (6 bases). Specimen: CD8+ T cells sorted from blood (inferred from file names), collected from a patient given nivolumab and ipilimumab in sequence. This receptor was identified in a human donor with melanoma. DNA for the CDR3: TGCGCCAGCCCCCAATCAGGGGAGACAGATACGCAGTATTTT. Amino acid sequence: CASPQSGETDTQYF.